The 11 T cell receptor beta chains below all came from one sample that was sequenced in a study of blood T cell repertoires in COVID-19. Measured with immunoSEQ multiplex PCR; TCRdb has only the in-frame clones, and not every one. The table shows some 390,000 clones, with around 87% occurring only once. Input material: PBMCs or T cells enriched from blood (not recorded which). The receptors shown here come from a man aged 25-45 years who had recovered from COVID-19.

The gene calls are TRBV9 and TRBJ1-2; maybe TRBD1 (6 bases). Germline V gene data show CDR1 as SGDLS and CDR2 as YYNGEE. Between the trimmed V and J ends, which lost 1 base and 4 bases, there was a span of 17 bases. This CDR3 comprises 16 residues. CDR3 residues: CASSVISVDRSYGYTF. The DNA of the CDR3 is TGTGCCAGCAGCGTAATATCCGTGGACAGAAGCTATGGCTACACCTTC. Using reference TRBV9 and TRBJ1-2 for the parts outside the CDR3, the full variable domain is DSGVTQTPKHLITATGQRVTLRCSPRSGDLSVYWYQQSLDQGLQFLIQYYNGEERAKGNILERFSAQQFPDLHSELNLSSLELGDSALYFCASSVISVDRSYGYTFGSGTRLTVV.

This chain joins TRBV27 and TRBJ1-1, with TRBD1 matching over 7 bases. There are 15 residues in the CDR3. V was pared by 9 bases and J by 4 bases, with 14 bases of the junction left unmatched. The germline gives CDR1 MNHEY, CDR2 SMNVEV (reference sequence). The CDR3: CASTPSGGEGTEAFF. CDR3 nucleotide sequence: TGTGCCAGTACCCCCTCAGGGGGTGAGGGCACTGAAGCTTTCTTT.

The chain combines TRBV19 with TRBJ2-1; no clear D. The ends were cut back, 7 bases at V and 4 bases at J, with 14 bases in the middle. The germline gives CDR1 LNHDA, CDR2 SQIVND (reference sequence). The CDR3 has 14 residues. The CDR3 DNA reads TGTGCCAGTATGTCACGAGGAAATTACAATGAGCAGTTCTTC. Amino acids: CASMSRGNYNEQFF.

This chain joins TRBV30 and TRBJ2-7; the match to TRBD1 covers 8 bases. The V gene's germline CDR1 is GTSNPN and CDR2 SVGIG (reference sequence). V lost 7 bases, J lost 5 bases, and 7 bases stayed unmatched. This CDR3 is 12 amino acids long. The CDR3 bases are TGTGCCTTCCAACAGGGGGTCAACGAGCAGTACTTC. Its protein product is CAFQQGVNEQYF.

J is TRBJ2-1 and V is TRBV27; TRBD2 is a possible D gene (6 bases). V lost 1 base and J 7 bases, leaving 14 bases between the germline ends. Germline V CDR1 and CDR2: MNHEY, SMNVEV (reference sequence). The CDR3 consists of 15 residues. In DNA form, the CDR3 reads TGTGCCAGCAGTTTATACACATTGGGGGGAAATGAGCAGTTCTTC. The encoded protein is CASSLYTLGGNEQFF.

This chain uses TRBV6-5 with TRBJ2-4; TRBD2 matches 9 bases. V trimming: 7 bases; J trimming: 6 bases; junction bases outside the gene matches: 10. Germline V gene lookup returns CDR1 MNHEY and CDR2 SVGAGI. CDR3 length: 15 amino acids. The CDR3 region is CASTTRGGRVNIQYF. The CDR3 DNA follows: TGTGCCAGCACAACGCGGGGGGGGCGAGTAAACATTCAGTACTTC.

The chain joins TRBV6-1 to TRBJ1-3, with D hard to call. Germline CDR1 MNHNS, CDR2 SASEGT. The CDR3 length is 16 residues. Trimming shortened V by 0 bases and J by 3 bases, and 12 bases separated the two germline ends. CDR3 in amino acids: CASSEAVGVGGNTIYF. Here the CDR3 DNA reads TGTGCCAGCAGTGAAGCTGTCGGGGTTGGTGGAAACACCATATATTTT.

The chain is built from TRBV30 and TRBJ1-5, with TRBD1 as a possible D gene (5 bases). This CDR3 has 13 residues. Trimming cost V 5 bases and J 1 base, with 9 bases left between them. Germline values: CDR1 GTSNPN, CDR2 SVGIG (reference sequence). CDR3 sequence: CAWARGSNQPQHF. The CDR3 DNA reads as TGTGCCTGGGCAAGGGGAAGCAATCAGCCCCAGCATTTT.

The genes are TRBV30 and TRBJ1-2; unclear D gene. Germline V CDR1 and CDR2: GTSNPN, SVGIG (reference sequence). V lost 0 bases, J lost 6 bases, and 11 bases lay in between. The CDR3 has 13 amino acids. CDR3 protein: CAWSVGGSNGYTF. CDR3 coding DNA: TGTGCCTGGAGTGTGGGAGGTTCGAATGGCTACACCTTC.

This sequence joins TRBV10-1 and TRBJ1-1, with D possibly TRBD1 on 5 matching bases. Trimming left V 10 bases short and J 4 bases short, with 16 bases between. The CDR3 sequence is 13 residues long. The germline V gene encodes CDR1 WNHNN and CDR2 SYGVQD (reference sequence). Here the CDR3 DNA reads TGCGCCACCGCCCCGGGGGGTGGCACTGAAGCTTTCTTT. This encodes CATAPGGGTEAFF.

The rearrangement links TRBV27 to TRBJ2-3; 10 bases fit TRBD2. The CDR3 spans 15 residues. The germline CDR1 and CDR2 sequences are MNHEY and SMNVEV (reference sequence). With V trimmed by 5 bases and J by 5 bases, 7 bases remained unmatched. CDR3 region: CASSPRLAGKDTQYF. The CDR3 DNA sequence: TGTGCCAGCAGTCCCCGACTAGCGGGTAAAGATACGCAGTATTTT.